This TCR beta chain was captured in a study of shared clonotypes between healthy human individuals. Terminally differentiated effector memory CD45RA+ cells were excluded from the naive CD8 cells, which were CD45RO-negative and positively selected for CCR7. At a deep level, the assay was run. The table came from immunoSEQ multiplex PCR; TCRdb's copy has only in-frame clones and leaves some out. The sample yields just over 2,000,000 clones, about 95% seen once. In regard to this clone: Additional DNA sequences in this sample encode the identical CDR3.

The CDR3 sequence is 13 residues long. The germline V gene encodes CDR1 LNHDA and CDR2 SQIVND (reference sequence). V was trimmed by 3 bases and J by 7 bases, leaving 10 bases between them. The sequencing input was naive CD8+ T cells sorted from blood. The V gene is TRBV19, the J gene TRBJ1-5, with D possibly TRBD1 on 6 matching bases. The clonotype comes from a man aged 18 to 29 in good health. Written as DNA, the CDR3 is TGTGCCAGTAGTATGGGGGGCGGCCAGCCCCAGCATTTT. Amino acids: CASSMGGGQPQHF.